The rows below give T cell receptor beta chains drawn from one sample of a study of monozygotic twins with inflammatory bowel disease. Each CDR3 protein gets one entry in TCRdb, which reprocessed the 5' RACE reads and gives no DNA. The sample table sets out about 440,000 distinct CDR3 sequences. Input material: blood. The receptors originated from a human donor with ulcerative colitis or Crohn's disease, or a healthy co-twin of an affected twin (not recorded which). Each CDR3 is given with its conserved first and last residue.

v_call	j_call	cdr3_aa
TRBV14	TRBJ2-3	CASSRGGRGDTQYF
TRBV27	TRBJ2-2	CASSATNTGELFF
TRBV7-2	TRBJ1-5	CASSPVLFSNQPQHF
TRBV18	TRBJ2-7	CASSLTESYEQYF
TRBV7-9	TRBJ2-3	CASSFANTQYF
TRBV7-9	TRBJ2-1	CASSLVTGNEQFF
TRBV20-1	TRBJ1-5	CSASDRGYSNQPQHF
TRBV6-2/TRBV6-3	TRBJ2-4	CASSYSKEGGITKNIQYF
TRBV7-2	TRBJ2-5	CASSLEKEMGQETQYF
TRBV9	TRBJ2-7	CASSERGGGRGDEQYF
TRBV29-1	TRBJ2-7	CSVVKTGSIRGYEQYF
TRBV3-1	TRBJ2-1	CASSQGRTTYNEQFF
TRBV29-1	TRBJ1-5	CSVEVQGNQPQHF
TRBV29-1	TRBJ1-1	CSGGQGGVGVNTEAFF
TRBV5-1	TRBJ2-2	CASSQPKDGELFF
TRBV6-2/TRBV6-3	TRBJ2-5	CASRRRAAQETQYF
TRBV18	TRBJ2-6	CASSPGVAGANVLTF
TRBV7-3	TRBJ2-1	CASSPGTTRNEQFF
TRBV5-1	TRBJ2-3	CASSLGFRGERLSTDTQYF
TRBV20-1	TRBJ2-1	CSARGEAGGLRNEQFF
TRBV12-3/TRBV12-4	TRBJ2-2	CASTRGTSYTGELFF
TRBV25-1	TRBJ1-2	CASSEPGYGYTF